This TCR beta chain is from a study of blood T cells in healthy people across ages. With a J-beta primer mix and a sample-barcoded 5' primer, a second PCR ran about 7 to 11 cycles. Unique molecular identifiers of 12 random nucleotides labeled each cDNA. In TCRdb, the 5' RACE reads were re-called with MiXCR into one record per CDR3 protein. The repertoire consists of 850,000 or so distinct CDR3 sequences, with 29% occurring once and the leading ten covering roughly a sixth. This clonotype was seen repeatedly, ten times or more. Healthy Caucasians from Russia aged about 6 to 95 served as donors. Isolated PBMCs totaled at least 7 million in each sample. There were at least 5 micrograms of total RNA extracted from every sample. CDR1 and CDR2 (germline): SGHTA, FQGNSA. This CDR3 contains 13 residues. The germline V and J ends were trimmed by 1 base and 5 bases, with 6 bases remaining between them.

The J gene is TRBJ1-5, the V gene TRBV7-2; D unresolved. Input material: blood. The TCR originated in a woman of 80 years or more in good health. The CDR3 coding sequence is TGTGCCAGCAGCTTAGGGCCCGATCAGCCCCAGCATTTT. This translates into CASSLGPDQPQHF.